This TCR beta chain emerged from a study of OX40 agonist ivuxolimab in advanced cancers. With regard to the full study: The costimulatory receptor OX40 (CD134) was targeted by ivuxolimab, a fully human IgG2 agonistic monoclonal antibody. In the dose-escalation cohort, approximately 82% of patients were male, and the mean age was approximately 60 years, with a range of about 20 to 79. Of the roughly 51 dose-escalation patients, hepatocellular carcinoma was present in approximately 20, melanoma in some 15, renal cell carcinoma in 9 and head and neck cancer in 9. The purpose of peripheral TCRbeta sequencing was to test whether ivuxolimab changed TCR sequence diversity and led to clonal T-cell expansion. Partial responses occurred in three dose-escalation patients, of whom one had hepatocellular carcinoma and two had cutaneous melanoma. Intravenous ivuxolimab was administered to patients every 2 weeks at six dose levels: 0.01, 0.1, 0.3, 1.5, 3 and 10 mg/kg. Patients were allowed to have had prior anti-PD-1, anti-PD-L1 or anti-CTLA-4 therapy, and about 40% of the dose-escalation patients had been treated with checkpoint inhibitors. The monotherapy dose-escalation portion (N of about 47 patients) of the phase I ivuxolimab trial is reported in the paper.

The V and J ends are trimmed by 5 bases and 0 bases, leaving 7 bases between them. According to the germline V gene, CDR1 reads SGHTA and CDR2 reads FQGTGA. The CDR3 contains 13 residues, cysteine and phenylalanine counted. Just CDR3 DNA is preserved here, 39 bases in frame from base 1. Details on this clone: Its antigen is not yet known. One base away there is no much larger clone; base qualities are not given.

Genomic DNA was extracted from sorted cells for sequencing of the TCRbeta CDR3 region. TCRbeta CDR3 regions were sequenced using the immunoSEQ Assay. Held by TCRdb, this immuneACCESS table contains in-frame sequences only and omits some clones. Under half of the omission traces to an unresolved V gene where checked; the cause of the rest is unknown. This sample holds more than 70,000 clones; over 75% were observed only once. The ten largest clones capture less than 5.5% of the sample. Patients with autoimmune disease history or receiving systemic immunosuppression were excluded from the trial. Peripheral blood for TCR sequencing was collected from all dose cohorts at baseline, on cycle 4 day 1, and on cycle 7 day 1. Samples came from an open-label, multicenter, first-in-human phase I dose-escalation trial of ivuxolimab. Adults with locally advanced or metastatic head and neck squamous cell, hepatocellular, melanoma or renal cell carcinoma were enrolled in the trial. Before TCR sequencing, CD4+ T cells and CD8+ T cells from peripheral blood were sorted into separate populations.

Overall study outcomes, separate from this receptor: Low levels of normalized T-cell clonal expansion were also seen in some patients who did not respond. After ivuxolimab, expanded clones were on average more numerous among CD8+ T cells than among CD4+ T cells. In the 0.1-3.0 mg/kg groups, partial responders had among the lowest normalized peripheral clonal expansion, particularly in CD8+ T cells. Which antigens the clonally expanded peripheral T cells were specific for was not determined. At doses of 0.1 to 3.0 mg/kg, clonal expansion of both CD4+ and CD8+ T cells in blood was seen between baseline and week 6.

Sequencing used CD4+ or CD8+ T cells sorted from blood, obtained in a trial of the OX40 agonist ivuxolimab. The chain is made from TRBV7-3 and TRBJ1-1; too little of a D gene remains to name it. This clonotype was sampled from an adult with an advanced solid tumor such as melanoma, head and neck, liver or kidney cancer. The CDR3 here reads CASSVQMNTEAFF. The DNA is TGTGCCAGCAGCGTACAAATGAACACTGAAGCTTTCTTT.